In its sample, the clone carrying this TCR beta chain was seen a few times. V was pared by 8 bases and J by 3 bases, with 10 bases between. The germline V gene has CDR1 MNHNS and CDR2 SASEGT. The CDR3 covers 12 residues. Sequenced by immunoSEQ multiplex PCR; TCRdb stores in-frame clones only, minus some. Of about 92,000 clones listed, around 43% are singletons. The data stem from a study of shared clonotypes between healthy human individuals. The sample consisted of PBMCs. This clonotype was sampled from a woman in her forties in good health. Some clones in this sample may be carry-over from other donors' samples. The V gene is TRBV6-1, the J gene TRBJ1-1, with unresolved D. The CDR3 nucleotides are TGTGCCAGCGGCTATGGATACACTGAAGCTTTCTTT. It specifies CASGYGYTEAFF.